This T cell receptor (beta chain) originates from a study of cytomegalovirus exposure and HLA in healthy donors (dated by TCRdb to about 2017). Describing the broader study: According to an earlier analysis of a few hundred of the donors, some 180 million T cells yielded roughly 110 million unique TCR beta sequences and less than 300 Gb of sequence data. A separate validation cohort of over a hundred different subjects was used in addition to the approximately 670-subject first cohort. The number of donors typed differed by locus, with about 629-640 for A, B, C, DRB1 and DQB1, about 500 for DQA1, 600 to 610 for DPA1, and some 440 for DPB1. About 310 gigabases of sequencing data and around 87 million unique TCR sequences were included in an early release covering 500 to 750 HLA-typed donors. Donor age, sex, ethnicity and CMV serostatus were collected together with the repertoire data. To decide whether each TCR beta V gene segment behaved as functional or pseudogenic, an earlier analysis of several hundred of the donors relied on high-throughput TCR beta sequencing. A later genetic analysis took genome-wide SNP genotypes for 398 of the 666 donors and used that subset as a discovery cohort. The study used immunosequencing to profile the T cell repertoires of approximately 650 subjects and linked those repertoires to cytomegalovirus serostatus. Every repertoire in the discovery cohort had been generated on one and the same sequencing platform. On average, roughly 200,000 unique TCR beta nucleotide sequences were sequenced per donor among a few hundred genotyped donors of the cohort, with roughly 20% of those sequences being non-productive. Of the 398 genotyped donors, approximately 83% fell in the genetic ancestry cluster associated with self-reported Caucasian donors. The study aimed to test whether signatures of past pathogen exposure could be identified by cataloging public T cell receptors. To predict cytomegalovirus infection status, the study brought together high-throughput TCR immunosequencing, statistical association of individual TCRs with disease status, and machine learning. Rather than drawing on any new phenotypic data, the later analysis identified candidate immune exposures from TCR beta sequences and the way those sequences occurred across donors. Roughly 5 DR-DQ haplotypes were treated as single units for association and clustering because of strong linkage in the cohort. Both class I and class II loci were covered by HLA typing, at four-digit resolution. To study patterns of TCR occurrence, a later analysis re-analyzed previously published TCR beta repertoires from under 750 donors and added high-resolution HLA genotyping. Study-wide findings and limitations: The cohort was sequenced for TCR beta chains only, and without alpha or paired-chain data the features that could be detected were limited. Most TCR sequences were seen in very few donors, while some public TCRs were found in many individuals. Because HLA typing was missing for some donors at each locus, association tests included only the typed subset. A later analysis associated about 18,000 TCR beta sequences with specific HLA alleles at a false discovery rate of 0.05. In a later analysis, TCR association rates were found to vary across HLA loci, with the most associated TCRs seen for DRB1 alleles and the fewest for HLA-C alleles. V-gene and J-gene trimming of TCR beta chains was associated with a missense DCLRE1C variant in a later genetic analysis, and the association was replicated in an independent cohort. Cytomegalovirus status was reported to be diagnosed by the classifier with high specificity and sensitivity in both the original and validation cohorts. Several of the top co-occurrence clusters appeared to be linked to parvovirus B19, influenza, CMV and Epstein-Barr virus, according to a later analysis. According to the authors, the approach could potentially be generalized to other disease states and immunological phenotypes. Three of the identified cytomegalovirus-associated TCR beta chains were confirmed in vitro to be specific for cytomegalovirus antigens. A further reported finding was that TCR beta sequences accurately predicted the HLA-A and HLA-B alleles for most subjects in the first cohort. A later analysis found that most CMV-associated TCR beta chains appeared HLA-restricted, with HLA associations seemingly driven largely by CMV exposure. The presence/absence analyses assumed that sequencing depth was roughly uniform across donors, and that assumption may not be true. For the cohort, immune exposure information was limited to CMV serostatus. A group of highly shared sequence variants was considered likely to be a technical artifact of the sequencing pipeline. A later genetic analysis reported fewer N-insertions in productive TCRs among donors in an Asian-associated ancestry cluster than the roughly 690-donor mean. Assigning TCR associations to individual alleles was difficult when HLA alleles, especially DR and DQ, strongly co-occurred. Correlated functional status among segregating V segments might reflect linkage disequilibrium, but an unknown experimental factor could not be ruled out. Because counts were too low, around 18 rarely observed V segments, including chromosome 9 orphons, were left out of the earlier analysis of 500 to 750 of the donors. In an earlier analysis of about 550 of the donors, most TCR beta V segments were observed in productive rearrangements about 87% or about 30% of the time, broadly matching IMGT annotations. A total of around 150 TCR beta chains were listed by the study as associated with cytomegalovirus. In a later analysis, HLA-associated TCR beta chains showed more clonal expansion and lower generation probabilities than non-associated chains that were equally common. Because the 87-base-pair reads could not distinguish some IMGT-functional V segments, including TRBV6-2 and TRBV6-3, those segments were excluded.

V sheds 5 bases and J sheds 8 bases, leaving 9 bases between their ends. CDR1 and CDR2, per the germline V gene (reference sequence), are SEHNR and FQNEAQ. The CDR3 holds 12 amino acids from the cysteine to the phenylalanine. The entry retains the CDR3 DNA only, 36 bases that are in frame from base 1. The cohort comprised around 690 healthy bone marrow donors. Cohort members were all nominally healthy when sampled, although unrecorded immune exposures were likely present. The donor was CMV seronegative and was included in the group of about 400 seronegative cohort members. A peripheral blood sample was provided by each donor, and peripheral blood mononuclear cells were used for TCR beta sequencing. Genomic DNA was extracted from the blood cell samples with the Qiagen DNeasy Blood Extraction Kit. Library method: the immunoSEQ multiplex PCR assay. For the multiplex PCR, a mixture combining 60 forward primers for TCR Vbeta segments and 13 reverse primers for TCR Jbeta segments was used. The CDR3 region of rearranged TCR beta genes was amplified from genomic DNA with a multiplex PCR assay. The Illumina HiSeq System was used to sequence the amplified TCR beta libraries as 87-base-pair reads. Regarding the original processing steps: In a later analysis, tens of millions of unique TCR beta chains were counted across the 500 to 850 repertoires, and around 11 million of these chains were shared by at least two donors. A nearest-neighbor algorithm error-corrected the raw reads and collapsed the reads into unique sequences, merging closely related sequences to remove PCR and sequencing errors. To assign V, D and J gene segments, CDR3 sequences were aligned to IMGT reference sequences. For a sequence to be retained, a match of at least six nucleotides to both a V gene segment and a J gene segment was required. A rearrangement was called productive if the CDR3 had no stop codons and remained in frame with V and J, and every other rearrangement was called non-productive. Following IMGT convention, CDR3 was defined as the stretch from the second conserved V-encoded cysteine up to the conserved J-encoded phenylalanine. Sequences without an unambiguous match to a single V gene segment were excluded from the earlier analysis of about 600 of the donors. An earlier analysis of several hundred of the donors called V segments functional above 56.7% productive rearrangements and segregating when the between-donor standard deviation exceeded 5%. A statistical classification framework was built for diagnosing cytomegalovirus status from the catalog of TCR beta chain sequences. A later analysis assigned V and J genes by comparing TCR nucleotide sequences with IMGT/GENE-DB human TR gene sequences. The TCRdist pipeline was used in a later analysis to assign CDR3 sequences and most-parsimonious VDJ recombination scenarios. A later analysis defined each TCR beta chain by its CDR3 amino acid sequence plus V-gene family, and excluded reads lacking a unique V-gene family. As a way to deal with suspected cross-contamination and a sequencing artifact, a later analysis dropped 450 to 600 nucleotide sequences that were highly shared and had low generation probability. In a later analysis, a clonal expansion index was calculated for each public chain from normalized within-repertoire ranks of inferred template counts. In a later analysis, generation probabilities were computed using a VDJ recombination model fitted to out-of-frame rearrangements, and the results were checked against IGoR. A later analysis scored TCR-TCR, TCR-HLA and TCR-CMV co-occurrence with hypergeometric tests, applying a repertoire-size bias correction to TCR pairs. A later analysis estimated false discovery rates by permuting HLA or CMV assignments 20 times. A later analysis grouped co-occurring TCRs with DBSCAN, adding TCRdist sequence similarity when clustering within HLA-allele-positive subsets. Co-occurrence clustering excluded repertoires with fewer than 30,000 or more than 120,000 public chains, plus five with anomalous nucleotide sharing. The table comes from immuneACCESS by way of TCRdb, which keeps in-frame sequences with V and J called. Part of the clones is missing from these tables; in studies checked, under half for an unresolved V gene and the rest for unknown reasons. The V and J calls and clone size are taken from that table; D and trimming were inferred from the DNA. This sample is represented by 90,000 to 100,000 clones; more than 70% of them were singletons. The ten most abundant clones make up approximately 8% of the sample.

The table lists this clone with a few counts. Its antigen is still unknown. Qualities for individual bases were not recorded, and no much larger clone is one base off. The source is a female donor in good health and CMV-seronegative. The chain is encoded by TRBV7-9 joined to TRBJ1-4; TRBD1 might be the D gene, on 5 matching bases. Sequenced: PBMCs. The DNA sequence is as follows: TGTGCCAGCAGCCGGACACCGGAAAAACTGTTTTTT. This is translated as CASSRTPEKLFF. Full variable domain (CDR3 extended with the reference TRBV7-9 and TRBJ1-4 proteins): DTGVSQNPRHKITKRGQNVTFRCDPISEHNRLYWYRQTLGQGPEFLTYFQNEAQLEKSRLLSDRFSAERPKGSFSTLEIQRTEQGDSAMYLCASSRTPEKLFFGSGTQLSVL.